The clone carrying this TCR beta chain was seen more than once but under ten times. Its antigen is as yet unknown. Through a sample-barcoded 5' primer and a J-beta primer mix, a second PCR was run for roughly 6 to 11 cycles. Each cDNA molecule, via a template-switch adaptor with 12 random nucleotides, was tagged. TCRdb re-analysed the 5' RACE reads in MiXCR, keeping a single row per CDR3 protein. Of some 940,000 distinct CDR3 sequences in the sample, just under 30% are singletons; the top ten hold 10%. The sample belongs to a study of blood T cells in healthy people across ages. Study-wide results and caveats: From one million sequenced T cells, diversity estimates were lower bounds.

V gave up 3 bases and J gave up 1 base, with 9 bases separating them. Germline values: CDR1 SQVTM, CDR2 ANQGSEA. The CDR3 runs 13 residues. The same data also contributed to another study, on T cells of mothers and their children. That work states: There were over 8.5 million TCR beta CDR3 reads from each mother and a few million from each child.

V is TRBV29-1 and J is TRBJ2-5; either TRBD1 or TRBD2 may supply D (5 bases each). The sequence came from a middle-aged woman in good health. Input material: blood. The CDR3 DNA reads as TGCAGCGTTGAGGGGACGACCCAAGAGACCCAGTACTTC. This codes for CSVEGTTQETQYF.